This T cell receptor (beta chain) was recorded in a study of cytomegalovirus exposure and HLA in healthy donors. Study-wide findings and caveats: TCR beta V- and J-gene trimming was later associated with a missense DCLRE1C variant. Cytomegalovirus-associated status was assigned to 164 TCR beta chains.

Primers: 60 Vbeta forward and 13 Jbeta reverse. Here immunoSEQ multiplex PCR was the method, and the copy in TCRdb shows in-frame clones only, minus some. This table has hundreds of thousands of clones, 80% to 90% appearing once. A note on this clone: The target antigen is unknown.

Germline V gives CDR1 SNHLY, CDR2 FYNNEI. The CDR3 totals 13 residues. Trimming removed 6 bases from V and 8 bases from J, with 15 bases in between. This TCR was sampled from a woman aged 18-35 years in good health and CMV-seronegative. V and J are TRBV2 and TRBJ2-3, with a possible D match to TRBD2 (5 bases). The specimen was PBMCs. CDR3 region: CASRAQPRGTQYF. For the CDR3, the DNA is TGTGCCAGCAGAGCCCAACCCCGGGGTACGCAGTATTTT.